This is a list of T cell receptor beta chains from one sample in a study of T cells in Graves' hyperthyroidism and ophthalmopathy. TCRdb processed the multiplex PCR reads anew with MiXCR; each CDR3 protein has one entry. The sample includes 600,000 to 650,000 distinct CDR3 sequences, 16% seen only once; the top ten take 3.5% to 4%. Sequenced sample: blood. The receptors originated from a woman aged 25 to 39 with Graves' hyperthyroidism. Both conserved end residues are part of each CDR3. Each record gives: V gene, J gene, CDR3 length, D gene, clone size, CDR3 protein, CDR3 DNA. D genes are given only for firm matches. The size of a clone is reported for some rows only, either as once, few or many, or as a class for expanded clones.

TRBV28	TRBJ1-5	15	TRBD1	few	CASSSGQGELQPQHF	TGTGCCAGCAGTTCCGGACAGGGGGAACTTCAGCCCCAGCATTTT
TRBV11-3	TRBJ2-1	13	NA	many	CASSPGSVYEQFF	TGTGCCAGCAGCCCGGGTAGCGTCTATGAGCAGTTCTTC
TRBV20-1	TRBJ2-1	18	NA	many	CSYEGQVASRGNYNEQFF	TGCAGTTACGAGGGGCAGGTTGCCTCAAGGGGGAACTACAATGAGCAGTTCTTC
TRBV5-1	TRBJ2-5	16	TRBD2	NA	CASSLALAVVGETQYF	TGCGCCAGCAGCTTGGCCCTAGCGGTGGTGGGAGAGACCCAGTACTTC
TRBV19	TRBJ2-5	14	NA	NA	CASSIGDSGETQYF	TGTGCCAGTAGTATCGGAGACAGTGGAGAGACCCAGTACTTC
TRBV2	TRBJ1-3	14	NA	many	CASSENLSGNTIYF	TGTGCCAGCAGTGAAAACCTCTCTGGAAACACCATATATTTT
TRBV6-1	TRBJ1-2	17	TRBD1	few	CASHSWDRENNRYGYTF	TGTGCCAGCCACTCCTGGGACAGGGAAAACAACCGCTATGGCTACACCTTC
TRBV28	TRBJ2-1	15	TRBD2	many	CASSLWSREGGKQFF	TGTGCCAGCAGTTTGTGGTCGCGGGAGGGCGGAAAGCAGTTCTTC
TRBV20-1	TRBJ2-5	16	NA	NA	CSALTHSSGYQETQYF	TGCAGTGCTTTAACTCACTCCAGCGGGTACCAAGAGACCCAGTACTTC
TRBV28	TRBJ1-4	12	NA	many	CASSFSFEKLFF	TGTGCCAGCAGTTTTTCCTTTGAAAAACTGTTTTTT
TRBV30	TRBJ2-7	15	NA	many	CAWGKTSGLNYEQYF	TGTGCCTGGGGAAAAACAAGCGGGCTAAATTACGAGCAGTACTTC
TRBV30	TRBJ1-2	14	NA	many	CAWSAVDLGYGYTF	TGTGCCTGGAGCGCTGTTGACTTAGGATATGGCTACACCTTC
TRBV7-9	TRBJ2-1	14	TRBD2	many	CASSSGLGSNEQFF	TGTGCCAGCAGTTCGGGACTAGGGAGCAATGAGCAGTTCTTC
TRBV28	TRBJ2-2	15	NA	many	CASSLLAREIGELFF	TGTGCCAGCAGTTTGTTGGCCAGGGAGATCGGGGAGCTGTTTTTT
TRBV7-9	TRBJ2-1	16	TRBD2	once	CASSLARLAGGDEQFF	TGTGCCAGCAGCTTAGCGAGACTAGCGGGAGGCGATGAGCAGTTCTTC
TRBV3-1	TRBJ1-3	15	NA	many	CASSQSGTSGNTIYF	TGTGCCAGCAGCCAATCAGGCACCTCTGGAAACACCATATATTTT
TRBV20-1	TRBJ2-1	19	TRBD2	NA	CSARWFGGLAGELNNEQFF	TGCAGTGCTAGGTGGTTCGGAGGGTTGGCGGGAGAACTTAACAATGAGCAGTTCTTC
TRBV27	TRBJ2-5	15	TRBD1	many	CASSRDRGLGETQYF	TGTGCCAGCAGTCGGGACAGGGGGTTAGGGGAGACCCAGTACTTC
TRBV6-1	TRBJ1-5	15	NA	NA	CASSRSGTNNQPQHF	TGTGCCAGCAGCCGATCCGGGACAAATAATCAGCCCCAGCATTTT
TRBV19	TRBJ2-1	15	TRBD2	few	CASRDIAGANNEQFF	TGTGCCAGTAGAGATATAGCGGGAGCTAATAATGAGCAGTTCTTC
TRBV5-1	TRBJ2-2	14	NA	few	CASSTRVDTGELFF	TGCGCCAGCAGCACCAGGGTCGACACCGGGGAGCTGTTTTTT
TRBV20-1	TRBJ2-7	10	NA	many	CSASVHEQYF	TGCAGTGCTAGTGTCCACGAGCAGTACTTC
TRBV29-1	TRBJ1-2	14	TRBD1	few	CSVEFVGTGYGYTF	TGCAGCGTTGAATTTGTCGGGACAGGCTATGGCTACACCTTC
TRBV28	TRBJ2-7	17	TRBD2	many	CASSFFGFSGRAGEQYF	TGTGCCAGCAGTTTTTTCGGTTTTAGCGGGAGGGCCGGCGAGCAGTACTTC
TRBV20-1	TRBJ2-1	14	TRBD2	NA	CSVKREGSYNEQFF	TGCAGCGTGAAGCGGGAGGGCTCCTACAATGAGCAGTTCTTC
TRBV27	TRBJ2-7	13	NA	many	CASSRTVTYEQYF	TGTGCCAGCAGTCGGACGGTAACCTACGAGCAGTACTTC
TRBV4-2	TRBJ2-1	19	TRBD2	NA	CASSQLLRTSGRSRNEQFF	TGTGCCAGCAGCCAGCTACTTAGGACTAGCGGGAGGTCTAGAAATGAGCAGTTCTTC
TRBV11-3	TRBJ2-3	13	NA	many	CASSWGGGDTQYF	TGTGCCAGCAGCTGGGGGGGCGGAGATACGCAGTATTTT
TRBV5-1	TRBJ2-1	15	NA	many	CASSPYGGSYNEQFF	TGCGCCAGCAGCCCATATGGGGGGTCCTACAATGAGCAGTTCTTC
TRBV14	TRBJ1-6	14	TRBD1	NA	CASSDRGFRSPLHF	TGTGCCAGCAGCGACAGGGGGTTTCGTTCACCCCTCCACTTT
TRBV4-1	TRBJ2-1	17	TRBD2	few	CASSQVLTGGPRNEQFF	TGCGCCAGCAGCCAAGTTTTGACGGGAGGGCCTCGAAATGAGCAGTTCTTC
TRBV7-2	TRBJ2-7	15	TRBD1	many	CASSLAGTDPYEQYF	TGTGCCAGCAGCTTAGCCGGGACAGACCCCTACGAGCAGTACTTC
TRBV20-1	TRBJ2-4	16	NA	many	CSARDWGTLAKNIQYF	TGCAGTGCTAGAGATTGGGGGACTCTAGCCAAAAACATTCAGTACTTC
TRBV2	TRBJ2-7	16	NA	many	CASRPINRVRGEEQYF	TGTGCCAGCAGGCCCATTAACAGGGTCCGAGGGGAGGAGCAGTACTTC
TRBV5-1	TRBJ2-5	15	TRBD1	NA	CASSTYRGSQETQYF	TGCGCCAGCAGCACATACAGGGGCAGCCAAGAGACCCAGTACTTC
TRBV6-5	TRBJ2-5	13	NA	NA	CASSYPDRETQYF	TGTGCCAGCAGTTACCCAGACAGAGAGACCCAGTACTTC
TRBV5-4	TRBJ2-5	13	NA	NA	CASSPEIFGTQYF	TGTGCCAGCAGCCCGGAGATCTTTGGGACCCAGTACTTC
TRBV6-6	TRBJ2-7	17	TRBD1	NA	CASSYIQGQGLTYEQYF	TGTGCCAGCAGTTACATCCAGGGACAGGGTCTCACCTACGAGCAGTACTTC
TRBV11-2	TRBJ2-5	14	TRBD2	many	CASSLLAGEETQYF	TGTGCCAGCAGCTTACTAGCGGGAGAAGAGACCCAGTACTTC
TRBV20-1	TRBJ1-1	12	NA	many	CSASGAASEAFF	TGCAGTGCTAGTGGGGCAGCGAGTGAAGCTTTCTTT
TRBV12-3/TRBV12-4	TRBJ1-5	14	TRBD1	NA	CASSIQGAGQPQHF	TGTGCCAGCAGTATCCAGGGGGCCGGGCAGCCCCAGCATTTT
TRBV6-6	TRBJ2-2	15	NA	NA	CASSYSAGPTGELFF	TGTGCCAGCAGTTACTCTGCAGGGCCTACCGGGGAGCTGTTTTTT
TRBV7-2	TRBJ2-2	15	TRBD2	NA	CASSVTSGRGGELFF	TGTGCCAGCAGCGTGACTAGCGGGCGAGGAGGGGAGCTGTTTTTT
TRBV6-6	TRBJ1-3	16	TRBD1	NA	CASSYSNRGRGNTIYF	TGTGCCAGCAGTTACTCGAATAGGGGGCGCGGAAACACCATATATTTT
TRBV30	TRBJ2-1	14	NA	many	CAWRDLGVDDEQFF	TGTGCCTGGAGAGACTTGGGTGTCGACGATGAGCAGTTCTTC
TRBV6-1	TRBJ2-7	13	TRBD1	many	CASTRTGRHEQYF	TGTGCCAGCACTAGGACAGGGAGGCACGAGCAGTACTTC
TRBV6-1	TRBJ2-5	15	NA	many	CASSDYRGLGETQYF	TGTGCCAGCAGTGACTATCGGGGGCTGGGAGAGACCCAGTACTTC
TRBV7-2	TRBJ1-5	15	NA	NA	CASSLEGRVGQPQHF	TGTGCCAGCAGCTTAGAGGGGAGGGTGGGTCAGCCCCAGCATTTT
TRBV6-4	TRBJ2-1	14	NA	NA	CASSAAGQYNEQFF	TGTGCCAGCAGTGCGGCGGGCCAATACAATGAGCAGTTCTTC
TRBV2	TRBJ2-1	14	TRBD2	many	CASSRTSGSTEQFF	TGTGCCAGCAGTCGGACTAGCGGGAGCACCGAGCAGTTCTTC
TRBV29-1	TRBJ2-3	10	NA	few	CSVFGDTQYF	TGCAGCGTTTTTGGAGATACGCAGTATTTT
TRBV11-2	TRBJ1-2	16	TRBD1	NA	CASSLGGGGPNYGYTF	TGTGCCAGCAGCTTAGGGGGAGGGGGCCCTAACTATGGCTACACCTTC
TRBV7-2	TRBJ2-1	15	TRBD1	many	CASSWAGTEYNEQFF	TGTGCCAGCAGCTGGGCCGGGACAGAGTACAATGAGCAGTTCTTC
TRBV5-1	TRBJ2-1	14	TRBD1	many	CASSLQGAHNEQFF	TGCGCCAGCAGCTTACAGGGGGCTCACAATGAGCAGTTCTTC
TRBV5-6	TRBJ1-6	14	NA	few	CASSPREIGSPLHF	TGTGCCAGCAGCCCGAGGGAAATCGGGTCACCCCTCCACTTT
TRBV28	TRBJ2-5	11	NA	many	CASSLGTARYF	TGTGCCAGCAGTTTGGGAACCGCCCGTTACTTC
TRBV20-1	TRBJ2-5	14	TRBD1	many	CSATGQGARETQYF	TGCAGTGCTACTGGACAGGGGGCACGGGAGACCCAGTACTTC
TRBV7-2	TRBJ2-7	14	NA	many	CASSLGVSYSEQYF	TGTGCCAGCAGCTTAGGCGTGTCCTATTCCGAGCAGTACTTC
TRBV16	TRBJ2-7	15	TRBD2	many	CASSTLAGHDYEQYF	TGTGCCAGCAGCACCCTAGCGGGACATGACTACGAGCAGTACTTC